The source of this TCR beta chain is a study of early T cells in non-severe SARS-CoV-2 infection. Across the whole study: Bulk RNA isolated from unsorted whole blood underwent sequencing; chains were not paired.

TCRdb passed the 5' RACE reads through MiXCR, listing each CDR3 protein once. The table has fewer than 80,000 distinct CDR3 sequences, 9.5% seen once. Trimming took off 7 bases at V and 5 bases at J, with 12 bases between the two ends. The V gene's germline CDR1 is SQVTM and CDR2 ANQGSEA. CDR3 length: 11 residues. Material: whole blood. V usage is TRBV29-1 and J usage is TRBJ2-7; tentatively, D is TRBD2 (6 bases). The clonotype comes from an adult who was a healthcare worker with PCR-confirmed SARS-CoV-2 infection or an uninfected control (not recorded which). CDR3 sequence (DNA): TGCAGCGGGAGGGACGGCAACGAGCAGTACTTC. Its translation: CSGRDGNEQYF.